One TCR beta chain is described in this entry. These data belong to a study of blood T cell repertoires in COVID-19. The CDR3 is 12 amino acids. Germline V CDR1 and CDR2: SEHNR, FQNEAQ (reference sequence). Germline trimming cut 5 bases from V and 7 bases from J; bases unmatched to any gene: 2. Repertoires were generated with immunoSEQ multiplex PCR, while TCRdb's copy carries only in-frame clones and drops some. The sample comprises roughly 170,000 clones, about nine tenths of which are singletons, and 25% to 30% rests with the top ten. This receptor was taken from a man in his fifties or sixties with acute or convalescent COVID-19. The V and J genes are TRBV7-9 and TRBJ1-1; 9 bases match TRBD1. Material for sequencing was peripheral blood. The CDR3 reads CASSRQGVEAFF. The DNA for the CDR3 is TGTGCCAGCAGCAGACAGGGGGTTGAAGCTTTCTTT. The variable domain in full, with the rest retrieved from reference TRBV7-9 and TRBJ1-1, is DTGVSQNPRHKITKRGQNVTFRCDPISEHNRLYWYRQTLGQGPEFLTYFQNEAQLEKSRLLSDRFSAERPKGSFSTLEIQRTEQGDSAMYLCASSRQGVEAFFGQGTRLTVV.